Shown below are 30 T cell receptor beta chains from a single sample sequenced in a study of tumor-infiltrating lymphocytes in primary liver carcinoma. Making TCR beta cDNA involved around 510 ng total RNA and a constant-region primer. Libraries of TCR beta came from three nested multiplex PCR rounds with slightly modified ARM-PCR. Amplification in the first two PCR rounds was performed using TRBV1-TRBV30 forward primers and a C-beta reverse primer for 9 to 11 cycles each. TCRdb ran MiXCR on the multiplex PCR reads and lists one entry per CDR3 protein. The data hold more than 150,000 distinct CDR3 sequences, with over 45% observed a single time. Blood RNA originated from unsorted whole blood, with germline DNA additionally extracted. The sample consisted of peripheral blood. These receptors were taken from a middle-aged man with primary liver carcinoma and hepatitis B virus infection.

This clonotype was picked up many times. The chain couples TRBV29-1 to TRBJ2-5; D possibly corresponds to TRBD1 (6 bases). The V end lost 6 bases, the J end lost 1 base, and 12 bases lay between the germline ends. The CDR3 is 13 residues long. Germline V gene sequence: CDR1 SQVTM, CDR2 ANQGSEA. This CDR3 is CSVDGQTQETQYF. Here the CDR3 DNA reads TGCAGCGTCGACGGACAGACCCAAGAGACCCAGTACTTC. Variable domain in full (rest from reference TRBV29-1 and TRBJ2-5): SAVISQKPSRDICQRGTSLTIQCQVDSQVTMMFWYRQQPGQSLTLIATANQGSEATYESGFVIDKFPISRPNLTFSTLTVSNMSPEDSSIYLCSVDGQTQETQYFGPGTRLLVL.

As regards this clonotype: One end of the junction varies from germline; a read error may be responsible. CDR3 in amino acids: CANSSEGGNQPQHF. CDR3 in DNA: TGTGCCAACAGTTCCGAGGGGGGCAATCAGCCCCAGCATTTT. This chain joins TRBV28 and TRBJ1-5; tentatively, D is TRBD1 (6 bases). Germline V gives CDR1 MDHEN, CDR2 SYDVKM. The CDR3 has 14 residues.

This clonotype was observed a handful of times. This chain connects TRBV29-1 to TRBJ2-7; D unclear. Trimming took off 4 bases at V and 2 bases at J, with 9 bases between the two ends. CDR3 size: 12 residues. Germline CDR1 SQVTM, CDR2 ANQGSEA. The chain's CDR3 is CSVGSVAYEQYF. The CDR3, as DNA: TGCAGCGTTGGGAGCGTAGCCTACGAGCAGTACTTC.

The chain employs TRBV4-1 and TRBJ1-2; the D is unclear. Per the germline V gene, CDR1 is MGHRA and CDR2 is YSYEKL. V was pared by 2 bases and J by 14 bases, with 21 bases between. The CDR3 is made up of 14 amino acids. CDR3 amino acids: CASSQPKRSYDYTF. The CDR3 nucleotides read TGCGCCAGCAGCCAACCTAAGCGAAGCTATGACTATACCTTC.

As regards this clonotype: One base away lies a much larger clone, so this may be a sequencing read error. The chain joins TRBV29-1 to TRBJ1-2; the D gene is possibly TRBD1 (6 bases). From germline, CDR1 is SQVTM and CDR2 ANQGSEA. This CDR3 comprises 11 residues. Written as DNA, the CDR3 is TGCGGCGTTGGACAGCACTATGGCTACACCTTC. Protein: CGVGQHYGYTF.

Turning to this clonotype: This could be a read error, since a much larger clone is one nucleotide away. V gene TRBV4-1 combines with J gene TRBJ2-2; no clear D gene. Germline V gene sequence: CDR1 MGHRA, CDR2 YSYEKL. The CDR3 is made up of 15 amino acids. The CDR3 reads CTSSQEGANPGELFF. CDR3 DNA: TGCACCAGCAGCCAAGAAGGAGCCAACCCCGGGGAGCTGTTTTTT.

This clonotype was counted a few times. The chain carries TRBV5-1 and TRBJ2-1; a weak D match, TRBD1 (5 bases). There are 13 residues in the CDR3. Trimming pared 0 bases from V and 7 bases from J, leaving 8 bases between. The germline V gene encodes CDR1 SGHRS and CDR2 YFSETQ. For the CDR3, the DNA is TGCGCCAGCAGCTTGGAGGGGAAGAATGAGCAGTTCTTC. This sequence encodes CASSLEGKNEQFF.

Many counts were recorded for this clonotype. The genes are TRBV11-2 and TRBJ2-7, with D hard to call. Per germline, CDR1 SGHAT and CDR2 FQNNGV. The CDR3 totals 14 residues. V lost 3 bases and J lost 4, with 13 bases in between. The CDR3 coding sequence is TGTGCCAGCAGCTTGCCGCCAAATAGGTACGAGCAGTACTTC. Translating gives CASSLPPNRYEQYF. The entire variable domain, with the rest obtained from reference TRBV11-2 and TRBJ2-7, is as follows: EAGVAQSPRYKIIEKRQSVAFWCNPISGHATLYWYQQILGQGPKLLIQFQNNGVVDDSQLPKDRFSAERLKGVDSTLKIQPAKLEDSAVYLCASSLPPNRYEQYFGPGTRLTVT.

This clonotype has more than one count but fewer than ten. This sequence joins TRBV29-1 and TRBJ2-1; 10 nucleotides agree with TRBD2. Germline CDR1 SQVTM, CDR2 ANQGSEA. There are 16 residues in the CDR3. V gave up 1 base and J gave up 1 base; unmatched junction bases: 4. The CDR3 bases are TGCAGCGTTGAAGGGTCTAGCGGGAGTTCCTACAATGAGCAGTTCTTC. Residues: CSVEGSSGSSYNEQFF.

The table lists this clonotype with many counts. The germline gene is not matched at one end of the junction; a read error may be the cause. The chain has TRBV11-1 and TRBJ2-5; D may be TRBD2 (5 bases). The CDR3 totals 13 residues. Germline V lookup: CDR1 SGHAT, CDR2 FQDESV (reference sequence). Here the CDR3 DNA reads TGTGCCAGCACTCTGGGCGGGCAAGAGACCCTGTACTTC. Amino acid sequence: CASTLGGQETLYF.

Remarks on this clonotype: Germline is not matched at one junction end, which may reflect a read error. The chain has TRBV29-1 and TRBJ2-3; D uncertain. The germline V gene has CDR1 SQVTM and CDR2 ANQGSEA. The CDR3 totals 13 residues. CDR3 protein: CSVPDMGTDPQYF. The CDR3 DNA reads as TGCAGCGTTCCTGACATGGGCACAGATCCGCAGTATTTT.

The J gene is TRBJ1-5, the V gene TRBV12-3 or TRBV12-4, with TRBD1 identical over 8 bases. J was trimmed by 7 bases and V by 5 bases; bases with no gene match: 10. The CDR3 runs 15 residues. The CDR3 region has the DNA TGTGCCAGCAGTCTCGCGACAGGGGAAGTGCAGCCCCAGCATTTT. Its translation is CASSLATGEVQPQHF.

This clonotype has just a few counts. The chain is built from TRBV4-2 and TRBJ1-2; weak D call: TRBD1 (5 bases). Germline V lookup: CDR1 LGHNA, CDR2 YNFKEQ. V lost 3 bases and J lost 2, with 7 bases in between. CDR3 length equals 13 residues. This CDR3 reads CASSHRGNYGYTF. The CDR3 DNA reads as TGTGCCAGCAGCCACCGGGGGAACTATGGCTACACCTTC.

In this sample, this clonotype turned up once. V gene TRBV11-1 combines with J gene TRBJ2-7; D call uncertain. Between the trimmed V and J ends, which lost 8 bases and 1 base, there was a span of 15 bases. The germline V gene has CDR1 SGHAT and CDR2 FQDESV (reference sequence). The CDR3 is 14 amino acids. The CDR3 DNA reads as TGTGCCAGCCGCCTAGGCCAGGCTTCCTACGAGCAGTACTTC. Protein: CASRLGQASYEQYF.

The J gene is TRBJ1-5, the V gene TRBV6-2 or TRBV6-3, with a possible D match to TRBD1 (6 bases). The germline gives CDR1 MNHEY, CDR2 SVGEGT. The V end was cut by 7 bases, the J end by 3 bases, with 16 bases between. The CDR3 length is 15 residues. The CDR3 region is CASTHPTGHNQPQHF. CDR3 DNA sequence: TGTGCCAGCACCCACCCGACAGGCCACAATCAGCCCCAGCATTTT.

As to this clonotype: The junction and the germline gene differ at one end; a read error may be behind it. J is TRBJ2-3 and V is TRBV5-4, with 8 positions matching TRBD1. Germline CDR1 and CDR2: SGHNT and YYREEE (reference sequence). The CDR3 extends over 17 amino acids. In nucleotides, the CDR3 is TGTGCCAGCGGCTTGGACGGTGGACAGGGATTGACAGATACGCAGTATTTT. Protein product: CASGLDGGQGLTDTQYF.

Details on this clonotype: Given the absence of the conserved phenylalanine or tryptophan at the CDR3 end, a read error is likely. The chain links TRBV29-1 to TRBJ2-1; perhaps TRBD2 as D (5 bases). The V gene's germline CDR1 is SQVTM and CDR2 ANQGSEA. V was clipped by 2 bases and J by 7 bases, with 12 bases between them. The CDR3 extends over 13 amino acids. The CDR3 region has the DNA TGCAGCGTTGAAACTCGGGGTAAAAATGAGCAGTTCATC. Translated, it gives CSVETRGKNEQFI.

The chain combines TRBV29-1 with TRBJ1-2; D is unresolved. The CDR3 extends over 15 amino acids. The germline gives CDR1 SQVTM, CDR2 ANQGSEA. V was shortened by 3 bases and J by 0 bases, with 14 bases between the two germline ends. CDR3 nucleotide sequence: TGCAGCGTTGAGAATTTGGAACGATCTAACTATGGCTACACCTTC. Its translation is CSVENLERSNYGYTF.

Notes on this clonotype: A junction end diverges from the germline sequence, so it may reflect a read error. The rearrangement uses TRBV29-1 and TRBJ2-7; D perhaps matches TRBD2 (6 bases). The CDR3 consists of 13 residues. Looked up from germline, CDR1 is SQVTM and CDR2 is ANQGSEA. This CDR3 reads CRVRDSRSYEQCF. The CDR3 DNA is TGCAGGGTTCGGGACTCTCGCTCCTACGAGCAGTGCTTC.

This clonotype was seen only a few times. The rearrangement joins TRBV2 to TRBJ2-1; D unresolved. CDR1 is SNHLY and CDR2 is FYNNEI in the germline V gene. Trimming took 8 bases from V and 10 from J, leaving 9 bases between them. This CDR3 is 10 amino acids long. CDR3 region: CASGKGEQFF. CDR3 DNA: TGTGCCAGCGGGAAGGGCGAGCAGTTCTTC. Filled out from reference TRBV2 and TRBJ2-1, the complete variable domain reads EPEVTQTPSHQVTQMGQEVILRCVPISNHLYFYWYRQILGQKVEFLVSFYNNEISEKSEIFDDQFSVERPDGSNFTLKIRSTKLEDSAMYFCASGKGEQFFGPGTRLTVL.

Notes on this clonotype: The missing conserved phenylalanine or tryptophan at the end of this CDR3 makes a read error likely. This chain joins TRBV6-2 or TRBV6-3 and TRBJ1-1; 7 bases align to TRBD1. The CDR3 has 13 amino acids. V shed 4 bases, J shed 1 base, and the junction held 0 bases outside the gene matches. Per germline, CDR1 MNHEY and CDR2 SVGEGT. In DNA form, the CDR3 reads TGTGCCAGCAGTTGGACAGGGAACACTGAAGCTTTCCTT. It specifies CASSWTGNTEAFL.

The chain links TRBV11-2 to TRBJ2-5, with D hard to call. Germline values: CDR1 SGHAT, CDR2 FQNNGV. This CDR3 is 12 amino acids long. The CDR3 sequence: CTCSQAQETQYF. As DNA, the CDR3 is TGTACCTGCAGCCAGGCGCAAGAGACCCAGTACTTC.

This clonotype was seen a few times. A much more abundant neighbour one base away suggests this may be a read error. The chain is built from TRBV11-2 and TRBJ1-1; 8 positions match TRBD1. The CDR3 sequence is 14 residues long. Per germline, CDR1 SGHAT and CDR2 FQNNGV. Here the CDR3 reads CASSPRQGNTGAFF. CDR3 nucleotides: TGTGCCAGCAGCCCGAGACAGGGGAACACTGGAGCTTTCTTT.

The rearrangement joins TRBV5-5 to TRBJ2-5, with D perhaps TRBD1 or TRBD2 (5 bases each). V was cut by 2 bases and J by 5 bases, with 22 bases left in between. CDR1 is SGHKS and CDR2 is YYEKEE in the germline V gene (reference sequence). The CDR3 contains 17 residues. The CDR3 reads CASSFQAHGTTLETQYF. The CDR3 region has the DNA TGTGCCAGCAGCTTCCAGGCCCATGGGACCACCTTGGAGACCCAGTACTTC.

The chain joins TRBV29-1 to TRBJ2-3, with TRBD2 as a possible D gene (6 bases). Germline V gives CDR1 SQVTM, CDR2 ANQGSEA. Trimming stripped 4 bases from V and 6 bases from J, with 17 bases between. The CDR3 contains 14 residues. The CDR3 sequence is CSVGPRGGSDTQYF. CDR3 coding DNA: TGCAGCGTTGGGCCTAGGGGAGGCTCGGATACGCAGTATTTT.

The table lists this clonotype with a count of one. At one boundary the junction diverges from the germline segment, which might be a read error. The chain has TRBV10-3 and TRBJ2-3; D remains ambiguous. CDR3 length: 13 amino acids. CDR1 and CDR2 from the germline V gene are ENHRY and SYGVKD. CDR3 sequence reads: CAISESQRDTHYF. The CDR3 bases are TGTGCCATCAGTGAGTCCCAGCGTGATACGCATTATTTT.

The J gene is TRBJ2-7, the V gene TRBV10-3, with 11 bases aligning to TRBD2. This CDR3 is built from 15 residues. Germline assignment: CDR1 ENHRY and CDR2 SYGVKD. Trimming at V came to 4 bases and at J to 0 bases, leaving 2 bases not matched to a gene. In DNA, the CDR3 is TGTGCCATCAGTGGCACTAGCGGGAGCTCCTACGAGCAGTACTTC. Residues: CAISGTSGSSYEQYF.

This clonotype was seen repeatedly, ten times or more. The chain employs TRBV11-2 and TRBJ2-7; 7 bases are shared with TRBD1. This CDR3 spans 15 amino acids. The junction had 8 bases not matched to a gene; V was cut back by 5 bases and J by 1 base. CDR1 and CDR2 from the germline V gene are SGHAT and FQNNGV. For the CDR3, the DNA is TGTGCCAGCAGCCTAGGGAAGGGGGCGTCCTACGAGCAGTACTTC. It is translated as CASSLGKGASYEQYF.

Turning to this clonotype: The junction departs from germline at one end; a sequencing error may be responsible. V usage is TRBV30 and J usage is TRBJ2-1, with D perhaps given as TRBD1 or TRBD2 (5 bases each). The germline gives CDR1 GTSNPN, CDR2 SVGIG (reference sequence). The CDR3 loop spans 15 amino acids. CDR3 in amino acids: CAWSKRGSVYNEQFF. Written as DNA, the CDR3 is TGCGCCTGGAGCAAGAGGGGAAGTGTCTACAATGAGCAGTTCTTC.

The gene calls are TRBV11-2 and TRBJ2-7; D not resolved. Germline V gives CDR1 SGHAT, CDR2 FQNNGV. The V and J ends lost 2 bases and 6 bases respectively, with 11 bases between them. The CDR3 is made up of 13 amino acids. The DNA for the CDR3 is TGTGCCAGCAGCTTAACGGCTGGAGCCGAGCAGTACTTC. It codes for CASSLTAGAEQYF.